These 21 T cell receptor beta chains share one sample of origin, sequenced in a study of blood T cell repertoires in COVID-19. Method: immunoSEQ multiplex PCR; TCRdb's copy keeps in-frame clones and lacks some. This sample carries about 260,000 clones, around nine tenths of them seen once, and the ten largest clones take nearly 2%. The sequencing input was peripheral blood. These receptors came from a young man with active or convalescent COVID-19.

The V and J genes are TRBV11-3 and TRBJ1-4; D unresolved. The V and J ends lost 5 bases and 6 bases respectively, with 16 bases between them. Germline loops: CDR1 SGHNT, CDR2 YENEEA. This CDR3 spans 15 amino acids. The CDR3 sequence is CASSPRLGAYEKLFF. CDR3 coding DNA: TGTGCCAGCAGCCCCCGGCTAGGAGCATATGAAAAACTGTTTTTT.

This chain joins TRBV9 and TRBJ2-3; 10 bases match TRBD2. The CDR3 extends over 16 amino acids. V gave up 4 bases and J gave up 5 bases; unmatched junction bases: 10. Per the germline V gene, CDR1 is SGDLS and CDR2 is YYNGEE. CDR3 region: CASSTQKRGGGDTQYF. The CDR3 coding sequence is TGTGCCAGCAGCACCCAAAAGCGGGGGGGCGGAGATACGCAGTATTTT.

In its sample, this clone was seen once. The rearrangement links TRBV6-6 to TRBJ2-7; perhaps TRBD1 as D (5 bases). CDR1 is MNHNY and CDR2 is SVGAGI in the germline V gene (reference sequence). The CDR3 extends over 13 amino acids. V shed 4 bases and J shed 9 bases, with 16 bases lying between them. CDR3 bases: TGTGCCAGCAGTTTAACCCCAGGGTTTGTGCAGTACTTC. Translation: CASSLTPGFVQYF.

The chain employs TRBV30 and TRBJ1-2; D is undetermined. The CDR3 length is 15 residues. Per the germline V gene, CDR1 is GTSNPN and CDR2 is SVGIG (reference sequence). V was shortened by 0 bases and J by 6 bases, with 17 bases between the two germline ends. The CDR3, as DNA: TGTGCCTGGAGTGTGGCAGAGGGCGATTTTAATGGCTACACCTTC. Encoded protein: CAWSVAEGDFNGYTF.

V and J are TRBV7-8 and TRBJ2-3, with D possibly being TRBD1 (5 bases). The germline V gene encodes CDR1 SGHVS and CDR2 FQNEAQ. CDR3 length equals 15 residues. Trimming pared 6 bases from V and 5 bases from J, leaving 18 bases between. The CDR3 DNA sequence: TGTGCCAGCAGGTTATACAGGTTTTCGGGAGATACGCAGTATTTT. It is translated as CASRLYRFSGDTQYF. The full variable domain, completed using reference TRBV7-8 and TRBJ2-3, is GAGVSQSPRYKVAKRGQDVALRCDPISGHVSLFWYQQALGQGPEFLTYFQNEAQLDKSGLPSDRFFAERPEGSVSTLKIQRTQQEDSAVYLCASRLYRFSGDTQYFGPGTRLTVL.

This chain uses TRBV20-1 with TRBJ1-6, with unresolved D. Germline V gives CDR1 DFQATT, CDR2 SNEGSKA (reference sequence). The CDR3 contains 16 residues. V shed 3 bases and J shed 10 bases, with 22 bases lying between them. CDR3 nucleotide sequence: TGCAGTGCTAGTTCGGGATCTGCCAGAGCACGGTCACCCCTCCACTTT. Translating gives CSASSGSARARSPLHF.

The V call is TRBV2, the J call TRBJ1-2; D unresolved. CDR1 and CDR2 from the germline V gene are SNHLY and FYNNEI. The CDR3 totals 12 residues. V was cut by 7 bases and J by 3 bases, with 9 bases left in between. Here the CDR3 DNA reads TGTGCCAGCAACGACGGGTACTATGGCTACACCTTC. It specifies CASNDGYYGYTF.

V and J are TRBV19 and TRBJ1-6; no definite D call. The CDR3 is 11 residues long. The V gene's germline CDR1 is LNHDA and CDR2 SQIVND (reference sequence). The V gene lost 8 bases and the J gene lost 10 bases, with 9 bases spanning the gap. The CDR3 DNA reads TGTGCCAGTGGGCGCGACTCACCCCTCCACTTT. Translating it yields CASGRDSPLHF. Combining the CDR3 with reference TRBV19 and TRBJ1-6 gives the whole variable domain DGGITQSPKYLFRKEGQNVTLSCEQNLNHDAMYWYRQDPGQGLRLIYYSQIVNDFQKGDIAEGYSVSREKKESFPLTVTSAQKNPTAFYLCASGRDSPLHFGNGTRLTVT.

This chain uses TRBV6-1 with TRBJ1-2; 9 bases are a match to TRBD1. Losses at the gene ends were 3 bases for V and 6 bases for J; bases not matched to a gene: 14. There are 17 residues in the CDR3. CDR1 MNHNS and CDR2 SASEGT come from the germline V gene. This chain's CDR3 is CASSDPSNGQGTNGYTF. CDR3 DNA: TGTGCCAGCAGTGATCCCTCAAATGGACAGGGGACCAATGGCTACACCTTC.

The V and J genes are TRBV29-1 and TRBJ1-2; D gene uncertain. Germline CDR1 reads SQVTM; CDR2 reads ANQGSEA. The CDR3 totals 13 residues. The V end lost 4 bases, the J end lost 6 bases, and 15 bases lay between the germline ends. CDR3 coding DNA: TGCAGCGTTGTAGCCTTTACCACAAATGGCTACACCTTC. Protein product: CSVVAFTTNGYTF.

J is TRBJ1-5 and V is TRBV2; a weak D match, TRBD1 (6 bases). V lost 6 bases and J lost 0, with 12 bases in between. The CDR3 extends over 15 amino acids. Germline V gene data show CDR1 as SNHLY and CDR2 as FYNNEI. CDR3 coding DNA: TGTGCCAGCAGGGCAGGGGTGGGTAGCAATCAGCCCCAGCATTTT. It specifies CASRAGVGSNQPQHF.

The V gene is TRBV19, the J gene TRBJ2-1, with a weak D call TRBD2 (6 bases). The CDR3 length is 12 residues. The V and J ends lost 3 bases and 15 bases respectively, with 15 bases between them. The germline gives CDR1 LNHDA, CDR2 SQIVND (reference sequence). This CDR3 is CASSIGAQGLFF. CDR3 DNA: TGTGCCAGTAGTATCGGTGCGCAGGGACTGTTCTTC.

CDR3 sequence (DNA): TGTGCCAGCACCTCGGGGGGGGACGAGGGGAAGGCTGACTATGGCTACACCTTC. This translates into CASTSGGDEGKADYGYTF. The rearrangement joins TRBV3-1 (or the pseudogene TRBV3-2) to TRBJ1-2; D possibly corresponds to TRBD1 (5 bases). Trimming shortened V by 7 bases and J by 3 bases, and 27 bases separated the two germline ends. This CDR3 region has 18 residues. In germline, CDR1 is LGHDT, CDR2 YNNKEL (reference sequence).

This clone has a single count. The chain carries TRBV5-1 and TRBJ2-7, with a weak D call TRBD1 (5 bases). This CDR3 has 15 amino acids. Germline V CDR1 and CDR2: SGHRS, YFSETQ. V was clipped by 5 bases and J by 2 bases, with 17 bases between them. The CDR3 loop is CASSYEPMGPYEQYF. As DNA, the CDR3 is TGCGCCAGCAGTTACGAACCTATGGGGCCCTACGAGCAGTACTTC.

The table lists this clone with a few counts. This specimen includes other DNA sequences encoding the same CDR3. The V and J genes are TRBV11-2 and TRBJ2-7; a possible D gene is TRBD2 (7 bases). The CDR3 is 14 amino acids. CDR1 SGHAT and CDR2 FQNNGV come from the germline V gene. Deletions cut 0 bases from V and 4 bases from J, with 10 bases between. In nucleotides, the CDR3 is TGTGCCAGCAGCTTAGACGGGGGGCCGTACGAGCAGTACTTC. It is translated as CASSLDGGPYEQYF.

V and J are TRBV27 and TRBJ1-6; TRBD1 might be the D (6 bases). Germline V gene sequence: CDR1 MNHEY, CDR2 SMNVEV (reference sequence). V lost 4 bases and J lost 7, with 14 bases in between. The CDR3 covers 15 residues. CDR3 bases: TGTGCCAGCAGTTACAGACAGGTTGCAAATTCACCCCTCCACTTT. It encodes CASSYRQVANSPLHF.

The chain has TRBV9 and TRBJ2-1, with 10 bases that match TRBD2. CDR1 and CDR2 from the germline V gene are SGDLS and YYNGEE. The CDR3 has 18 residues. The V gene end was trimmed by 1 base and the J gene end by 0 bases; junction bases not matched to a gene: 7. This CDR3 is CASSVQRERGGSYNEQFF. The DNA for the CDR3 is TGTGCCAGCAGCGTACAAAGGGAGCGGGGGGGCTCCTACAATGAGCAGTTCTTC.

This chain joins TRBV4-1 and TRBJ1-1; weak D call: TRBD1 (6 bases). The germline CDR1 and CDR2 sequences are MGHRA and YSYEKL. The CDR3 covers 18 residues. V was shortened by 0 bases and J by 1 base, with 18 bases between the two germline ends. The CDR3 sequence is CASSQDGGAARQNTEAFF. For the CDR3, the DNA is TGCGCCAGCAGCCAAGATGGGGGGGCGGCGCGACAGAACACTGAAGCTTTCTTT.

This clone was seen just once. The J gene is TRBJ1-5, the V gene TRBV7-9, with 7 bases aligning to TRBD1. The length of the CDR3 is 13 residues. Unmatched junction bases numbered 3, after V lost 4 bases and J lost 6 bases. CDR1 is SEHNR, CDR2 FQNEAQ, per germline (reference sequence). CDR3 loop: CASSSYRGQPQHF. CDR3 bases: TGTGCCAGCAGCTCGTACAGGGGTCAGCCCCAGCATTTT. Together with reference TRBV7-9 and TRBJ1-5, the CDR3 gives the full variable domain: DTGVSQNPRHKITKRGQNVTFRCDPISEHNRLYWYRQTLGQGPEFLTYFQNEAQLEKSRLLSDRFSAERPKGSFSTLEIQRTEQGDSAMYLCASSSYRGQPQHFGDGTRLSIL.

This sequence joins TRBV4-1 and TRBJ2-5, with 7 positions matching TRBD1. V lost 1 base to trimming and J lost 5 bases; unmatched junction nucleotides: 16. This CDR3 spans 18 amino acids. CDR1 and CDR2 from the germline V gene are MGHRA and YSYEKL. The CDR3 loop reads CASSQGARRQGVAETQYF. In DNA, the CDR3 is TGCGCCAGCAGCCAAGGTGCTCGGAGGCAGGGGGTTGCGGAGACCCAGTACTTC.

In this sample, this clone turned up once. The chain is built from TRBV5-4 and TRBJ2-1; 7 positions match TRBD2. The germline V gene has CDR1 SGHNT and CDR2 YYREEE (reference sequence). J lost 2 bases, V lost 5 bases, and 4 bases had no gene match. CDR3 length equals 14 residues. The CDR3 nucleotides are TGTGCCAGCAGAGTACGGGGGGCCTACAATGAGCAGTTCTTC. Protein product: CASRVRGAYNEQFF.